This T cell receptor beta chain was recovered during a study of CD8+ T cells in alopecia areata. Study-wide context: Those treated were given oral tofacitinib at 5 to 10 mg twice daily.

The CDR3 loop spans 13 amino acids. Germline V gene lookup returns CDR1 SQVTM and CDR2 ANQGSEA. RNA, once extracted, was reverse transcribed into cDNA for use as the sequencing template. TCRdb's table, derived via immunoSEQ multiplex PCR, lists solely in-frame clones and lacks some. The table has a few hundred thousand clones, under 70% seen once. This clone came up a few times. This sequence was found in a human donor with alopecia areata. This rearrangement joins TRBV29-1 to TRBJ2-5; D may be TRBD1 (6 bases). The J call may be mistaken, given a closer DNA end match to TRBJ2-7. The source material was CD4+ T cells sorted from blood, sampled at week 0. CDR3 amino acids: CSVVDRISYEQYF. The DNA for the CDR3 is TGCAGCGTCGTCGACAGGATCTCCTACGAGCAGTACTTC.